Reported below is one T cell receptor beta chain. DNA at about 210 ng, 25,000 to 30,000 T cell genomes, went into sorted-subset replicate PCRs. Some clones are missing from TCRdb's copy, which holds only in-frame ones; the method was immunoSEQ multiplex PCR. The data show roughly 2.5 million clones, with more than 90% seen just once and more than 0.12% held by the top ten. This sample is part of a study of shared clonotypes between healthy human individuals. This CDR3 has 15 amino acids. Germline trimming cut 6 bases from V and 6 bases from J; bases unmatched to any gene: 10. The germline gives CDR1 MNHEY, CDR2 SVGAGI.

The chain combines TRBV6-5 with TRBJ2-1; TRBD1 agrees at 8 bases. The sequenced sample was naive CD4+ T cells sorted from blood. The subset: CD45RA+ positively selected. The clonotype comes from a man aged 18 to 35 in good health. The CDR3 region is CASSGQGSLSNEQFF. CDR3 sequence (DNA): TGTGCCAGCAGCGGACAGGGTTCACTGTCCAATGAGCAGTTCTTC.